The T cell receptor beta chain under discussion was sequenced for a study of cytomegalovirus exposure and HLA in healthy donors (TCRdb year 2017). Context from the whole study: According to an earlier analysis of a few hundred of the donors, 200 million or so T cells yielded over 90 million unique TCR beta sequences and around 280 Gb of sequence data. An early release covering some 640 HLA-typed donors comprised approximately 300 gigabases of sequencing data and around 85 million unique TCR sequences. The genetic ancestry cluster associated with self-reported Caucasian donors included over 65% of the roughly 400 genotyped donors. The study aimed to test whether cataloging public T cell receptors could reveal signatures of past pathogen exposure. The study used immunosequencing to profile the T cell repertoires of some 600 subjects and linked those repertoires to cytomegalovirus serostatus. A separate validation cohort of some 130 different subjects was used in addition to the approximately 700-subject first cohort. High-throughput TCR immunosequencing, statistical association of individual TCRs with disease status, and machine learning were combined to predict cytomegalovirus infection status. In a later analysis, previously published TCR beta repertoires from several hundred donors were re-analyzed and high-resolution HLA genotyping was added so that TCR occurrence patterns could be studied. Rather than using new phenotypic data, the later analysis identified candidate immune exposures from TCR beta sequences and from how often those sequences occurred across donors. An earlier analysis of about 600 of the donors used high-throughput TCR beta sequencing to judge whether each TCR beta V gene segment behaved as functional or pseudogenic. Donor age, sex, ethnicity and CMV serostatus were collected together with the repertoire data. A later genetic analysis used genome-wide SNP genotypes for about three fifths of the 666 donors, treating that subset as a discovery cohort. All discovery cohort repertoires had been generated on a single sequencing platform. Class I and class II HLA loci were covered by the typing at four-digit resolution. The number of typed donors differed by locus: 629-630 for A, B, C, DRB1 and DQB1; roughly 510 for DQA1; some 610 for DPA1; and roughly 470 for DPB1. Roughly 5 DR-DQ haplotypes were treated as single units for association and clustering because of strong linkage in the cohort. On average, roughly 200,000 unique TCR beta nucleotide sequences were sequenced per donor among about 400 genotyped donors of the cohort, with roughly 19% of those sequences being non-productive. General study outcomes and caveats: When HLA alleles, especially DR and DQ, strongly co-occurred, attributing TCR associations to individual alleles was difficult. For the cohort, immune exposure information was limited to CMV serostatus. Compared with the roughly 710-donor mean, donors in an Asian-associated ancestry cluster had fewer N-insertions in productive TCRs, according to a later genetic analysis. A further reported finding was that TCR beta sequences accurately predicted the HLA-A and HLA-B alleles for most subjects in the first cohort. Linkage disequilibrium might explain the correlated functional status among segregating V segments, but an unknown experimental factor could not be ruled out. In this cohort, only TCR beta chains were sequenced, and detectable features were limited by the absence of alpha or paired-chain data. According to the authors, the approach could potentially be generalized to other disease states and immunological phenotypes. In an earlier analysis of 587 of the donors, most TCR beta V segments were observed in productive rearrangements about 87% or about 30% of the time, broadly matching IMGT annotations. In vitro tests confirmed that a few of the cytomegalovirus-associated TCR beta chains recognize cytomegalovirus antigens. Presence/absence analyses assumed roughly uniform sequencing depth across donors, an assumption that may not hold. A group of highly shared sequence variants was considered likely to be a technical artifact of the sequencing pipeline. The study gave a list of around 170 TCR beta chains associated with cytomegalovirus. V-gene and J-gene trimming of TCR beta chains was associated with a missense DCLRE1C variant in a later genetic analysis, and the association was replicated in an independent cohort. While some public TCRs were present in many individuals, most TCR sequences turned up only very rarely across donors. Compared with equally common non-associated chains, HLA-associated TCR beta chains in a later analysis were more clonally expanded and had lower generation probabilities. Because HLA typing was missing for some donors at each locus, association tests included only the typed subset. Several of the top co-occurrence clusters appeared to be linked to parvovirus B19, influenza, CMV and Epstein-Barr virus, according to a later analysis. In a later analysis, about 17,000 TCR beta sequences were associated with specific HLA alleles at a false discovery rate of 0.05. A later analysis found that TCR association rates varied across HLA loci, with DRB1 alleles showing the most associated TCRs and HLA-C alleles the fewest. Over 15 rarely observed V segments, including chromosome 9 orphons, were excluded from the earlier analysis of several hundred of the donors because counts were too low. According to a later analysis, most CMV-associated TCR beta chains appeared to be HLA-restricted, and the HLA associations seemed to be driven largely by CMV exposure. Some IMGT-functional V segments, including TRBV6-2 and TRBV6-3, could not be distinguished by the 87-base-pair reads and were therefore excluded. The classifier was reported to diagnose cytomegalovirus status with high specificity and sensitivity in both the original cohort and the validation cohort.

CDR3 length: 15 amino acids, cysteine to phenylalanine. Just the 45-base CDR3 DNA is kept, in frame starting at base 1. For CDR1 and CDR2, the germline V gene lists MNHEY and SVGAGI. Germline trimming: 6 bases from V, 5 bases from J; junction bases outside gene matches: 11. Notes on this clone: Its antigen specificity is not known. The record has no base qualities; no much larger clone is one base away.

The library was obtained by the immunoSEQ multiplex PCR assay. A mixture of 60 forward primers for TCR Vbeta segments and 13 reverse primers for TCR Jbeta segments was used in the multiplex PCR. Amplification of the CDR3 region of rearranged TCR beta genes was performed with a multiplex PCR assay on genomic DNA. The Illumina HiSeq System was used to sequence the amplified TCR beta libraries as 87-base-pair reads. On the study's bioinformatics: In a later analysis, around 80 million unique TCR beta chains were counted across the roughly 610 repertoires, and approximately 11 million of these chains were shared by at least two donors. Raw reads were error-corrected and collapsed into unique sequences by a nearest-neighbor algorithm in which closely related sequences were merged to remove PCR and sequencing errors. V, D and J gene segments were assigned by aligning CDR3 sequences to IMGT reference sequences. For a sequence to be retained, a match of at least six nucleotides to both a V gene segment and a J gene segment was required. Rearrangements were classified as productive when the CDR3 lacked stop codons and remained in frame with V and J, and all other rearrangements were classified as non-productive. Following IMGT convention, CDR3 was defined as the stretch from the second conserved V-encoded cysteine up to the conserved J-encoded phenylalanine. Sequences without an unambiguous match to a single V gene segment were excluded from the earlier analysis of several hundred of the donors. In an earlier analysis of 587 of the donors, a V segment was called functional when productive rearrangements were above 56.7%, and segregating when the standard deviation between donors exceeded 5%. A statistical classification framework was developed to diagnose cytomegalovirus status using the catalog of TCR beta chain sequences. In a later analysis, V and J genes were assigned by comparing TCR nucleotide sequences against IMGT/GENE-DB human TR gene sequences. A later analysis assigned CDR3 sequences and most-parsimonious VDJ recombination scenarios with the TCRdist pipeline. In a later analysis, every TCR beta chain was defined by the combination of its CDR3 amino acid sequence and its V-gene family, and reads without a unique V-gene family were dropped. To address suspected cross-contamination and a sequencing artifact, a later analysis removed some 620 highly shared, low-generation-probability nucleotide sequences. For each public chain, a later analysis derived a clonal expansion index from normalized ranks of inferred template counts within each repertoire. In a later analysis, generation probabilities were computed using a VDJ recombination model fitted to out-of-frame rearrangements, and the results were checked against IGoR. In a later analysis, hypergeometric tests were used to score TCR-TCR, TCR-HLA and TCR-CMV co-occurrence, with a repertoire-size bias correction applied to TCR pairs. A later analysis estimated false discovery rates by permuting HLA or CMV assignments 20 times. In a later analysis, co-occurring TCRs were grouped with DBSCAN, and TCRdist sequence similarity was added when clustering was performed within HLA-allele-positive subsets. Repertoires with fewer than 30,000 or more than 120,000 public chains were left out of co-occurrence clustering, as were about 5 repertoires with anomalous nucleotide sharing. TCRdb retrieved this table from immuneACCESS and kept in-frame rearrangements only. Not all clones are present; in checked studies, unresolved V genes account for under half, and no reason is known for the remainder. Clone size and the V and J calls come from that table; the DNA yielded D and trimming. This sample comprises roughly 120,000 clones, around 70% of them detected only once. The top ten hold 5.4% of the sample.

In total, over 600 healthy bone marrow donors made up the cohort. At the time of sampling, all cohort members were nominally healthy, though unrecorded immune exposures were likely present. The donor tested CMV seropositive, placing the donor among the 289 seropositive members of the cohort. A peripheral blood sample was provided by each donor, and peripheral blood mononuclear cells were used for TCR beta sequencing. Genomic DNA extraction from the blood cell samples was performed with the Qiagen DNeasy Blood Extraction Kit. The receptor chain draws on TRBV6-5 and TRBJ2-7; 9 middle bases align to TRBD1. This sequence originates from a woman in her seventies in good health and CMV-seropositive. The sequenced material came from PBMCs. The CDR3 region: CASSPTGTGYHEQYF. DNA sequence: TGTGCCAGCAGCCCTACCGGGACAGGGTACCACGAGCAGTACTTC.